This entry describes one T cell receptor (beta chain). The antigen this receptor binds is unknown. The input lacks base qualities; no much larger clone sits a single base away. The data belong to a study of T cell repertoires in cytomegalovirus infection (dated by TCRdb to about 2019). Regarding the research as a whole: The HLA type of each donor mattered for the analysis, because public TCR beta signatures pointed to carriage of CMV infection along with the matching HLA type. Study-level results and caveats: In the ex vivo response, HLA-C-restricted CMV-specific TCR beta clonotypes were dominant, and in two of eight donors the single most frequent clonotype came from this HLA-C-restricted group. Carriers of CMV infection plus the relevant HLA type were discriminated by the cumulative frequency of public TCR beta family members in the study cohort and in an independent roughly 370-donor cohort.

The CDR3 measures 12 amino acids from cysteine to phenylalanine. Left in the record is the CDR3 DNA by itself, 36 bases read in frame from the first base. V loses 11 bases, J loses 4 bases, and the germline ends lie 12 bases apart. TCRdb records Illumina HiSeq 1500 as the sequencer. TCRdb reanalyzed the raw reads on its own, using fastp at Q25 for trimming and MiXCR for clone calling, and kept in-frame beta chains. When rows share a CDR3 protein, they turn into one entry using the most common DNA and genes. This sample holds over 200,000 distinct CDR3 sequences; roughly 13% were observed only once. 8.8% of the sample goes to the ten largest clones.

The TCR was taken from a human donor in good health (CMV status not recorded). Some clones in this sample may be carry-over from other donors' samples. The sample was PBMCs. Rearrangement joined TRBV12-3 or TRBV12-4 to TRBJ2-1, with TRBD2 perhaps the D gene, on 6 matching bases. The CDR3 amino acid sequence is: CACGEAYNEQFF. The sequenced DNA is TGTGCCTGCGGGGAAGCGTACAATGAGCAGTTCTTC.